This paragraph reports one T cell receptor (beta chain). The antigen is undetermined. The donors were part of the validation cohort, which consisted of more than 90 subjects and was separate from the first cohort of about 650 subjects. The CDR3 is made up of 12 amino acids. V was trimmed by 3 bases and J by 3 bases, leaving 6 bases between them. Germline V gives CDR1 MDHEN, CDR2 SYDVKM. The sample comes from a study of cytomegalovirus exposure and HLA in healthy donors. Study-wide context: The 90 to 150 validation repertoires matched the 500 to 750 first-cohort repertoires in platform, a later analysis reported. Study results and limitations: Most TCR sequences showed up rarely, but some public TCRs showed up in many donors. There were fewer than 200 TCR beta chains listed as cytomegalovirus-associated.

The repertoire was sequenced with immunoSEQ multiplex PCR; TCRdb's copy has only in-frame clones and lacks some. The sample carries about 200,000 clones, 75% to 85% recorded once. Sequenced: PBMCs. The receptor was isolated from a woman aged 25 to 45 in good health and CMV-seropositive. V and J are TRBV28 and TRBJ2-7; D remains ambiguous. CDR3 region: CASSFYSYEQYF. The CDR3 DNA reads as TGTGCCAGCAGTTTTTACAGCTACGAGCAGTACTTC.